The rows below give T cell receptor beta chains drawn from one sample of a study of T cell repertoires in cytomegalovirus infection. TCRdb independently ran MiXCR on the reads; one entry per CDR3 protein. The data contain about 830,000 distinct CDR3 sequences, 30% to 35% of them singletons. Their target antigens are unknown. The sample here was cultured CD8+ T cells from PBMCs, taken from culture after CMV antigen stimulation. The receptors come from a human donor in good health (CMV status not recorded). Some clones in this sample may be carry-over from other donors' samples. CDR3s leave out the opening cysteine and the closing phenylalanine or tryptophan. D genes are given only for firm matches. Some rows have no size entry. The others give once, few or many, or a class for an expanded clone.

TRBJ1-1 | . | . | TRBV28 | ASSSVGRDEAF
TRBJ1-1 | . | . | TRBV19 | ASRVTRRGTEAF
TRBJ2-6 | . | . | TRBV28 | ASEAAGASGANVLT
TRBJ1-1 | . | few | TRBV10-3 | ATLDPLDTEAF
TRBJ2-7 | . | . | TRBV12-3/TRBV12-4 | ASSVGRVSQY
TRBJ1-2 | . | . | TRBV27 | AKVGHQLHYGYT
TRBJ2-5 | . | few | TRBV24-1 | ATSDLWGGETQY
TRBJ2-1 | TRBD2 | few | TRBV6-4 | ASSPPAGVNEQF
TRBJ2-1 | TRBD1 | few | TRBV18 | ASSPRRTGSDNEQF
TRBJ2-2 | . | many | TRBV7-6 | ASSSVNQGVGTGELF
TRBJ1-1 | TRBD1 | few | TRBV4-1 | ASSQGDRGLTEAF
TRBJ2-3 | TRBD1 | . | TRBV2 | ASLGGGQGRGFGDDTQY
TRBJ2-5 | . | . | TRBV19 | ASRGAGTETQY
TRBJ1-3 | TRBD1 | . | TRBV10-1 | ASSKDRGLGNTIY
TRBJ2-4 | TRBD1 | . | TRBV7-9 | ASSPPGQGANQY
TRBJ1-1 | TRBD1 | . | TRBV19 | ASLAGGTEAF
TRBJ1-6 | . | . | TRBV27 | ASSLSGRASPLH
TRBJ2-1 | TRBD1 | . | TRBV24-1 | ATSVGTGGYNEQF
TRBJ2-2 | . | few | TRBV7-9 | AAPFSGTNTGELF
TRBJ2-3 | . | few | TRBV5-4 | ASSLISILYGEATDTQY
TRBJ1-1 | TRBD1 | many | TRBV7-6 | ASSLRDRGHGTEAF
TRBJ1-2 | . | . | TRBV4-1 | ASSQDRSTVYGYT
TRBJ2-1 | TRBD2 | . | TRBV2 | ASSESGGGNEQF
TRBJ2-1 | TRBD2 | . | TRBV6-1 | ASSEGRGGPLNTYNEQF
TRBJ1-2 | . | . | TRBV29-1 | SVEDLSGGYT
TRBJ2-1 | TRBD2 | few | TRBV2 | ASQNPGLASYNEQF
TRBJ1-1 | . | . | TRBV12-3/TRBV12-4 | ASGGGGDTEAF
TRBJ1-5 | . | . | TRBV7-9 | ASSLDGDKNQPQH
TRBJ1-1 | . | . | TRBV11-3 | VSSLRENTEAF
TRBJ2-2 | TRBD2 | . | TRBV20-1 | SARDLSGGADTGELF
TRBJ1-2 | . | few | TRBV24-1 | ATSDFRDGNGYT
TRBJ1-3 | . | . | TRBV10-2 | ASSDAYSGNTIY
TRBJ1-1 | . | few | TRBV4-1 | ASSPVQNTEAF
TRBJ2-1 | TRBD2 | . | TRBV4-1 | ASSQESQRGDEQF
TRBJ2-1 | . | few | TRBV19 | ASSPYTLYNEQF
TRBJ2-4 | . | once | TRBV6-1 | AGILTASHVDRY
TRBJ2-5 | . | few | TRBV27 | ASGPTQETQY
TRBJ1-2 | . | . | TRBV27 | ASLGPLNYGYT
TRBJ2-7 | TRBD1 | . | TRBV6-1 | ASSQDRGSYEQY
TRBJ2-1 | . | . | TRBV6-5 | ASSYGEGGAYNEQF
TRBJ1-5 | TRBD1 | few | TRBV7-8 | ASSLDRTGARQPQH
TRBJ2-2 | TRBD1 | many | TRBV6-2/TRBV6-3 | ASSVAGTGGGGVTGELF
TRBJ2-2 | TRBD2 | few | TRBV11-3 | ASSRRGLAGVNTGELF
TRBJ1-5 | . | few | TRBV7-8 | ASSLNRQKKDQPQH
TRBJ1-3 | . | . | TRBV12-3/TRBV12-4 | ASSLDRAGSGNTIY
TRBJ1-1 | TRBD1 | . | TRBV11-2 | ASSPWTGVNTEAF